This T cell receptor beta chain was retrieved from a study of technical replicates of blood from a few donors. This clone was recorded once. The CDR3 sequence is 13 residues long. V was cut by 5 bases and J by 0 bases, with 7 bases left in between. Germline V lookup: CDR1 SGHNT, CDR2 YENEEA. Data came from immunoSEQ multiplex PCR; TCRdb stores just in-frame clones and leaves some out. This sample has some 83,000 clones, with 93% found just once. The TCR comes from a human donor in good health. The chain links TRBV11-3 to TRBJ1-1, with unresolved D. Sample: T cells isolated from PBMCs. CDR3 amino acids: CASSPRLNTEAFF. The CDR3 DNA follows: TGTGCCAGCAGCCCCAGGTTGAACACTGAAGCTTTCTTT.